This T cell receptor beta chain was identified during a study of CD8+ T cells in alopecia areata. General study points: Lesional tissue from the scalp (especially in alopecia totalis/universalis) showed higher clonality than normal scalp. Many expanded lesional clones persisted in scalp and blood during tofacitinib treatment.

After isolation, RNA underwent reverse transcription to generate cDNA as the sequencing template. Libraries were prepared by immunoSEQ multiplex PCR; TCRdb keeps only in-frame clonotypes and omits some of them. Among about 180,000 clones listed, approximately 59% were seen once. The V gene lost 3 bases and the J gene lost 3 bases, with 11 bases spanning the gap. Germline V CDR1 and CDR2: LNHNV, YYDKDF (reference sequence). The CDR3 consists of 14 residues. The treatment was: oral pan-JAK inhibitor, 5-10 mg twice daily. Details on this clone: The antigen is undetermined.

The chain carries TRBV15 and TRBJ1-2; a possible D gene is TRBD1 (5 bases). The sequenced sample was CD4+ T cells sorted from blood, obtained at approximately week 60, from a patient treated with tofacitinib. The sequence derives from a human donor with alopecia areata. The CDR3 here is CATSRRGSDYGYTF. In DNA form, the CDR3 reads TGTGCCACCAGCAGGAGGGGTAGCGACTATGGCTACACCTTC.